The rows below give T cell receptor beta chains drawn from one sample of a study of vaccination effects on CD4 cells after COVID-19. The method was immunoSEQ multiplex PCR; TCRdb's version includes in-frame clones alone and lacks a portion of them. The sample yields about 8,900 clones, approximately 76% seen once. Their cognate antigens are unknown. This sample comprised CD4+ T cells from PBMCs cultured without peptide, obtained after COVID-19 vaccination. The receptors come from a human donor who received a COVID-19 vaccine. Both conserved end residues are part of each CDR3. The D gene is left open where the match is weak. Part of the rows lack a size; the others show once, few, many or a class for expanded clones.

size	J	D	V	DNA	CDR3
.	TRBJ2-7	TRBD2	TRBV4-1	TGCGCCAGCAGCGCCCGGGAGCGGGGGTCCTACGAGCAGTACTTC	CASSARERGSYEQYF
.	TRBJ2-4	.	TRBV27	TGTGCCAGCAGTTTATGGAGGGGCGAAGGAGCCAAAAACATTCAGTACTTC	CASSLWRGEGAKNIQYF
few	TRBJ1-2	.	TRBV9	TGTGCCAGCAGCCCGGACATCAACTATGGCTACACCTTC	CASSPDINYGYTF
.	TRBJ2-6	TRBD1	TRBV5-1	TGCGCCAGCAGCTTTGGGGTTAAGACAGGGGGCAAGTCTGGGGCCAACGTCCTGACTTTC	CASSFGVKTGGKSGANVLTF
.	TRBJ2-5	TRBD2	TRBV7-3	TGTGCCAGCAGCCCCGGGCTAGCGGGGGGGAGAGAGACCCAGTACTTC	CASSPGLAGGRETQYF
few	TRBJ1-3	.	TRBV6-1	TGTGCCAGCAGTGAATTGGGCAGCCCCTCTGGAAACACCATATATTTT	CASSELGSPSGNTIYF
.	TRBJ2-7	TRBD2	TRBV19	TGTGCCAGTAGTATAGTTGCGGGAGAAGCCCACGAGCAGTACTTC	CASSIVAGEAHEQYF
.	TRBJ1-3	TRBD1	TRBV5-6	TGTGCCAGCAGTTTCGAACGGACAGGGGGAAACACCATATATTTT	CASSFERTGGNTIYF
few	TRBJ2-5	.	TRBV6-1	TGTGCCAGCAGTGAAAGGCCGACAGCAGGACCCCAGTACTTC	CASSERPTAGPQYF
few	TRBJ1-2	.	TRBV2	TGTGCCAGCAAACGGAGATGGGACTATGGCTACACCTTC	CASKRRWDYGYTF
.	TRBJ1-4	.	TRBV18	TGTGCCAGCTCACCCACGACAGGCGCTACTAATGAAAAACTGTTTTTT	CASSPTTGATNEKLFF
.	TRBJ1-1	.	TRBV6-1	TGTGCCAGCAGTGAAGCCGGCCGGGCGACGAACACTGAAGCTTTCTTT	CASSEAGRATNTEAFF
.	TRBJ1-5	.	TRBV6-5	TGTGCCAGCAGCCAGCAGACAGCGCAGCCCCAGCATTTT	CASSQQTAQPQHF
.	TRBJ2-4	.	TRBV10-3	TGTGCCATCAGTGAGACCCCCCCGACGGATTTGGGGGCCAAAAACATTCAGTACTTC	CAISETPPTDLGAKNIQYF
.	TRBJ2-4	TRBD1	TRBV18	TGTGCCAGCTCACCACCACTCACGGACAGGGGGCAAAACATTCAGTACTTC	CASSPPLTDRGQNIQYF
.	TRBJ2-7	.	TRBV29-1	TGCAGCGTTGAAGAACCGACAGGTTACGAGCAGTACTTC	CSVEEPTGYEQYF
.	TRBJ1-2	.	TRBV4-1	TGCGCCAGCAGCCAAGAGTCGACCCTTAACTATGGCTACACCTTC	CASSQESTLNYGYTF
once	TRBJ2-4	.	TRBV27	TGTGCCAGCAGGCGAACGGTAGGGGGGGGAAACATTCAGTACTTC	CASRRTVGGGNIQYF
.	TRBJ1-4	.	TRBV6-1	TGTGCCAGCAGTGAAAATCAGGCCAGTAATGAAAAACTGTTTTTT	CASSENQASNEKLFF
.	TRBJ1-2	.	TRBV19	TGTGCAAGTAGTCGGTGGTCAGGGGACTATGGCTACACCTTC	CASSRWSGDYGYTF
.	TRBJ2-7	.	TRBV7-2	TGTGCCAGCAGCTCGGGGCGGGCCCGCGAGCAGTACTTC	CASSSGRAREQYF
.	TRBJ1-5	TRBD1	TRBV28	TGTGCCAGCAGCCCCGGGACAGGGACCATCAATCAGCCCCAGCATTTT	CASSPGTGTINQPQHF
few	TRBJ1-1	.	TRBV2	TGTGCCAGCAGAACCGAGGCGGGGCTCCCTGAAGCTTTCTTT	CASRTEAGLPEAFF
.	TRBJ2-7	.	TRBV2	TGTGCCAGCACTGGAGGACTCCGATCGCGGGAGCAGTACTTC	CASTGGLRSREQYF
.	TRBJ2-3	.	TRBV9	TGTGCCAGCAGCGTAGGTCAGGCAGGGGCGTACACAGATACGCAGTATTTT	CASSVGQAGAYTDTQYF
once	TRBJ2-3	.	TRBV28	TGTGCCAGCAGTCTATTGACCGATACGCAGTATTTT	CASSLLTDTQYF
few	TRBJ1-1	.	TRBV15	TGTGCCACCAGCAGGTTAGACAAGACTCCTAAAGGCACTCAAGCTTTCTTT	CATSRLDKTPKGTQAFF
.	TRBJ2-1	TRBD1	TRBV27	TGTGCCAGCAGTTCCTCCGGGACAGGGGGTTTGAATGAGCAGTTCTTC	CASSSSGTGGLNEQFF
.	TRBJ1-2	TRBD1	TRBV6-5	TGTGCCAGCAGGAGGGGACAGGCCCTCTATGGCTACACCTTC	CASRRGQALYGYTF
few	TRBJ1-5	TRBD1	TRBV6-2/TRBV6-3	TGTGCCAGCAGTTACCCGACAGGGGTCGGGCCCCAGCATTTT	CASSYPTGVGPQHF
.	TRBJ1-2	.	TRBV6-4	TGTGCCAGCAGTGACTCGTGGGGGGCCCCCTATGGCTACACCTTC	CASSDSWGAPYGYTF
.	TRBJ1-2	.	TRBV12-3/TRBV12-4	TGTGCCAGCAGTTTACAATATGGCTACACCTTC	CASSLQYGYTF
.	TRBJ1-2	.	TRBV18	TGTGCCAGCTCACGAGAGGGCCCGTACTATGGCTACACCTTC	CASSREGPYYGYTF
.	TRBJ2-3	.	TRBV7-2	TGTGCCAGCAGCTCCCACGGACTGGCGGTGGTCGTATATACGCAGTATTTT	CASSSHGLAVVVYTQYF
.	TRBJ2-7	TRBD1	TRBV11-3	TGTGCCAGCAGCCAATCCGGGACAGAGCCCTACGAGCAGTACTTC	CASSQSGTEPYEQYF
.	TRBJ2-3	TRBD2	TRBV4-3	TGCGCCAGCAGCCAAGATCGGTCGGGGGGAGCAGATACGCAGTATTTT	CASSQDRSGGADTQYF
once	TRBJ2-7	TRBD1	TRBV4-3	TGCGCCAGCAGCCCCCGGGACAGGGGCTCCTACGAGCAGTACTTC	CASSPRDRGSYEQYF
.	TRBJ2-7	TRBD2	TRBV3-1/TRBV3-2	TGTGCCAGCAGCCGCAGACTAGCGGGAGGAAGGGAGCAGTACTTC	CASSRRLAGGREQYF
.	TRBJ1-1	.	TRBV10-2	TGCGCCAGCAGTCGGGGGGGCACGGCGTGGACTGAAGCTTTCTTT	CASSRGGTAWTEAFF
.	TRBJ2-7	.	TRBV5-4	TGTGCCAGCAGCTTGGGATCGGCCAGGAGCTCCTACGAGCAGTACTTC	CASSLGSARSSYEQYF
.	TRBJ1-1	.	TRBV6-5	TGTGCCAGCAGACAGGGAGGGGGAGCTTTCTTT	CASRQGGGAFF
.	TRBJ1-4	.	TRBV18	TGTGCCAGCTCACCGGACGGGGAAAAACTGTTTTTT	CASSPDGEKLFF
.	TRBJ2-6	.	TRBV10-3	TGTGCCATCAGTGGTACAGGATCCGCTGGGGCCAACGTCCTGACTTTC	CAISGTGSAGANVLTF
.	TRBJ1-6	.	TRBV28	TGTGCCAGCACCCCCATAAGACACAATATGAATTCACCCCTCCACTTT	CASTPIRHNMNSPLHF
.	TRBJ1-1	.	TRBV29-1	TGCAGCGTAAGTGGGGCCGCCCGTGAAGCTTTCTTT	CSVSGAAREAFF
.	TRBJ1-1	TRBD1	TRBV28	TGTGCCAGCGGCGACAGGGCTGAAGCTTTCTTT	CASGDRAEAFF
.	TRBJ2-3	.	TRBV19	TGTGCCAGTAGTTCGTCTAGCACAGATACGCAGTATTTT	CASSSSSTDTQYF
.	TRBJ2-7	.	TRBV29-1	TGCAGCGTTGGGGTTATCGGAGGCCAAGCCTACGAGCAGTACTTC	CSVGVIGGQAYEQYF
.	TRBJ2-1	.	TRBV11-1	TGTGCCAGCAGCCTGGACAGATACAATGAGCAGTTCTTC	CASSLDRYNEQFF
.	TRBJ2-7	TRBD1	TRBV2	TGTGCCAGCAGTGAGACAGGGTATTACGAGCAGTACTTC	CASSETGYYEQYF